These T cell receptor beta chains were read from a single sample in a study of CD8 T cells in ankylosing spondylitis. MiXCR, run by TCRdb on the 5' RACE reads, gives a single entry per CDR3 protein. The data hold hundreds of thousands of distinct CDR3 sequences, with around 32% observed a single time. What was sequenced was blood, either unsorted or a sorted T cell fraction (not recorded which). Receptors originate from a male donor with ankylosing spondylitis or in good health (not recorded which). Each CDR3 is given without its conserved first and last residue. The order of the fields is CDR3 protein, V gene.

CDR3: ASSQLQGLYGYT
V: TRBV16

CDR3: SARDLTGRLSNQPQH
V: TRBV20-1

CDR3: ASSLLGNMNTEAF
V: TRBV12-3/TRBV12-4

CDR3: ASSSPGGDRVYNEQF
V: TRBV28

CDR3: SASRASGNTIY
V: TRBV20-1

CDR3: SVEGETSGGRTDTQY
V: TRBV29-1

CDR3: ASSYPGQSGELF
V: TRBV6-5

CDR3: SARDPGRNSNQPQH
V: TRBV20-1

CDR3: SARDLRGGVAQH
V: TRBV20-1

CDR3: ASSNYGEDTQY
V: TRBV6-5

CDR3: SVKSGLGANYGYT
V: TRBV20-1

CDR3: SAYRQGVFYEQY
V: TRBV20-1

CDR3: ASSLGDAGLDQETQY
V: TRBV7-9

CDR3: SVNRRGEVADTQY
V: TRBV29-1

CDR3: ASSLALSGEKLF
V: TRBV7-6